The 26 T cell receptor beta chains below come from one sample, sequenced in a study of T cell responses to AZD1222 COVID-19 vaccine. Libraries were prepared by immunoSEQ multiplex PCR; TCRdb keeps only in-frame clonotypes and omits some of them. Among 25,000 to 40,000 clones listed, 70% to 90% were seen once. This specimen consisted of peripheral blood, obtained 28 days after the second AZD1222 dose. These receptors were taken from an adult who received the AZD1222 COVID-19 vaccine.

The chain recombines TRBV3-1 (or the pseudogene TRBV3-2) with TRBJ2-1; D gene ambiguous. The V and J ends lost 0 bases and 0 bases respectively, with 15 bases between them. In germline, CDR1 is LGHDT, CDR2 YNNKEL (reference sequence). This CDR3 comprises 18 residues. The CDR3 sequence is CASSQDPPSSSSYNEQFF. The CDR3 DNA reads as TGTGCCAGCAGCCAAGATCCCCCGTCCTCCAGCTCCTACAATGAGCAGTTCTTC.

This sequence joins TRBV6-4 and TRBJ1-5; D call uncertain. The V end was cut by 6 bases, the J end by 6 bases, with 18 bases between. The germline gives CDR1 MRHNA, CDR2 SNTAGT. This CDR3 contains 15 residues. The CDR3 here is CASSPNGESGQPQHF. CDR3 DNA sequence: TGTGCCAGCAGCCCAAACGGGGAGTCGGGTCAGCCCCAGCATTTT.

V usage is TRBV12-3 or TRBV12-4 and J usage is TRBJ1-1, with 8 bases lining up with TRBD1. There are 13 residues in the CDR3. V gave up 5 bases and J gave up 10 bases; unmatched junction bases: 9. The CDR3 DNA reads as TGTGCCAGCAGTCAGGACAGGGCCGGGTCAGCTTTCTTT. As protein: CASSQDRAGSAFF.

The CDR3 sequence: CASSLTGTGGGNEQFF. CDR3 nucleotide sequence: TGTGCCAGCAGCTTAACGGGGACAGGGGGCGGGAATGAGCAGTTCTTC. The genes are TRBV7-3 and TRBJ2-1; TRBD1 matches at 12 bases. With 0 bases clipped from V and 7 bases from J, the junction kept 4 bases outside the gene matches. Germline-derived CDR1 and CDR2 are SGHTA and FQGTGA. The CDR3 length is 16 residues.

The V gene is TRBV6-5, the J gene TRBJ1-6, with D perhaps matching TRBD1 (6 bases). Trimming removed 8 bases at V and 7 bases at J, with 15 bases between. The CDR3 covers 14 residues. Germline lookup yields CDR1 MNHEY and CDR2 SVGAGI. CDR3 in DNA: TGTGCCAGCTCGCCAGGGGCTAGAAATTCACCCCTCCACTTT. It specifies CASSPGARNSPLHF.

The chain couples TRBV18 to TRBJ1-1; no clear D gene. Trimming cost V 4 bases and J 0 bases, with 12 bases left between them. Germline CDR1 reads KGHSH; CDR2 reads LQKENI. The length of the CDR3 is 15 residues. In DNA, the CDR3 is TGTGCCAGCTCACGAAACGGGGAAATGAACACTGAAGCTTTCTTT. This encodes CASSRNGEMNTEAFF. Full variable domain (remainder filled in from reference TRBV18 and TRBJ1-1): NAGVMQNPRHLVRRRGQEARLRCSPMKGHSHVYWYRQLPEEGLKFMVYLQKENIIDESGMPKERFSAEFPKEGPSILRIQQVVRGDSAAYFCASSRNGEMNTEAFFGQGTRLTVV.

V gene TRBV7-8 combines with J gene TRBJ1-1; D call uncertain. Looked up from germline, CDR1 is SGHVS and CDR2 is FQNEAQ. The V end was cut by 5 bases, the J end by 0 bases, with 13 bases between. The CDR3 loop spans 15 amino acids. The CDR3 here is CASSRGPAVNTEAFF. DNA for the CDR3: TGTGCCAGCAGCCGAGGGCCAGCAGTGAACACTGAAGCTTTCTTT.

The genes are TRBV7-3 and TRBJ2-7; TRBD2 agrees at 10 bases. The CDR3 has 15 residues. The germline gives CDR1 SGHTA, CDR2 FQGTGA. Unmatched junction bases numbered 8, after V lost 5 bases and J lost 4 bases. Here the CDR3 reads CASSLRLAGPYEQYF. The CDR3 coding sequence is TGTGCCAGCAGCCTCAGACTAGCGGGTCCTTACGAGCAGTACTTC.

This sequence joins TRBV7-6 and TRBJ1-4; tentative D call: TRBD1 (6 bases). V gave up 2 bases and J gave up 6 bases, with 13 bases separating them. Germline values: CDR1 SGHVS, CDR2 FNYEAQ. This CDR3 has 15 amino acids. CDR3 DNA sequence: TGTGCCAGCAGCTTAAATGTAGGGGGTGATGAAAAACTGTTTTTT. As protein: CASSLNVGGDEKLFF.

This clone was counted a single time. V is TRBV6-6 and J is TRBJ1-2, with TRBD1 identical over 8 bases. Germline assignment: CDR1 MNHNY and CDR2 SVGAGI (reference sequence). The CDR3 has 14 amino acids. Germline trimming cut 4 bases from V and 4 bases from J; bases unmatched to any gene: 5. The chain's CDR3 is CASSFGQGGYGYTF. CDR3 DNA sequence: TGTGCCAGCAGTTTCGGACAGGGCGGCTATGGCTACACCTTC.

V usage is TRBV7-9 and J usage is TRBJ2-3, with 7 bases lining up with TRBD1. The CDR3 is 15 amino acids. Unmatched junction bases numbered 9, after V lost 5 bases and J lost 4 bases. The germline gives CDR1 SEHNR, CDR2 FQNEAQ (reference sequence). CDR3 sequence: CASSAATGLADTQYF. CDR3 bases: TGTGCCAGCAGCGCGGCGACAGGGCTAGCAGATACGCAGTATTTT.

The gene calls are TRBV11-2 and TRBJ1-2; D not certain. CDR3 length equals 19 residues. Germline-derived CDR1 and CDR2 are SGHAT and FQNNGV. Trimming stripped 7 bases from V and 1 base from J, with 28 bases between. CDR3 residues: CASNRLSGHRVSDNYGYTF. The CDR3 DNA is TGTGCCAGCAACAGACTTAGTGGGCACCGAGTAAGTGATAACTATGGCTACACCTTC.

The chain has TRBV4-1 and TRBJ1-4, with 7 bases fitting TRBD1. Germline loops: CDR1 MGHRA, CDR2 YSYEKL. V was clipped by 7 bases and J by 3 bases; unmatched bases: 14. This CDR3 region has 17 residues. The CDR3 sequence: CASTPEPSGGANEKLFF. As DNA, the CDR3 is TGCGCCAGCACGCCAGAACCCTCAGGGGGAGCTAATGAAAAACTGTTTTTT.

This clone appeared once. V usage is TRBV5-5 and J usage is TRBJ2-7; D is perhaps TRBD2 (6 bases). From germline, CDR1 is SGHKS and CDR2 YYEKEE (reference sequence). This CDR3 spans 16 amino acids. V was cut by 6 bases and J by 0 bases, with 19 bases left in between. This CDR3 reads CASTPGERVSSYEQYF. CDR3 bases: TGTGCCAGCACCCCGGGGGAGCGGGTCTCCTCCTACGAGCAGTACTTC.

This clone was recorded a few times. This sequence joins TRBV7-2 and TRBJ2-7, with 9 bases fitting TRBD1. Germline values: CDR1 SGHTA, CDR2 FQGNSA. V was pared by 5 bases and J by 3 bases, with 2 bases of the junction left unmatched. The CDR3 sequence is 13 residues long. CDR3: CASSRDRDYEQYF. CDR3 in DNA: TGTGCCAGCAGCCGGGACAGGGACTACGAGCAGTACTTC.

J is TRBJ2-2 and V is TRBV7-2; 13 bases line up with TRBD2. In germline, CDR1 is SGHTA, CDR2 FQGNSA. The CDR3 sequence is 18 residues long. The ends lost 10 bases at V and 1 base at J; junction bases unmatched: 12. The CDR3 sequence is CATLSRLAGGQNTGELFF. The CDR3 nucleotides are TGTGCCACCCTCTCTAGACTAGCGGGGGGCCAGAACACCGGGGAGCTGTTTTTT.

The V gene is TRBV18, the J gene TRBJ2-1, with D perhaps matching TRBD1 (6 bases). This CDR3 region has 14 residues. Trimming took off 2 bases at V and 8 bases at J, with 13 bases between the two ends. Per the germline V gene, CDR1 is KGHSH and CDR2 is LQKENI. Here the CDR3 DNA reads TGTGCCAGCTCACCAAAGACACAGGGCGATGAGCAGTTCTTC. Translated, it gives CASSPKTQGDEQFF. Complete variable domain (other parts from reference TRBV18 and TRBJ2-1): NAGVMQNPRHLVRRRGQEARLRCSPMKGHSHVYWYRQLPEEGLKFMVYLQKENIIDESGMPKERFSAEFPKEGPSILRIQQVVRGDSAAYFCASSPKTQGDEQFFGPGTRLTVL.

The gene calls are TRBV4-2 and TRBJ1-2, with no clear D. V was shortened by 0 bases and J by 2 bases, with 7 bases between the two germline ends. The CDR3 runs to 14 residues. Per germline, CDR1 LGHNA and CDR2 YNFKEQ. The chain's CDR3 is CASSQDVGNYGYTF. Written as DNA, the CDR3 is TGTGCCAGCAGCCAAGATGTCGGAAACTATGGCTACACCTTC.

The chain recombines TRBV2 with TRBJ2-4; unclear D gene. The germline V and J ends were trimmed by 2 bases and 7 bases, with 3 bases remaining between them. The germline CDR1 and CDR2 sequences are SNHLY and FYNNEI. The CDR3 is 11 amino acids. In DNA form, the CDR3 reads TGTGCCAGCAGTGAAATGAACATTCAGTACTTC. It yields the protein CASSEMNIQYF.

CDR3 bases: TGTGCCAGCAGCCCTAGTGAGGAACGGGGCTACACCTTC. Translated: CASSPSEERGYTF. The gene calls are TRBV11-2 and TRBJ1-2; D remains unclear. Trimming pared 5 bases from V and 8 bases from J, leaving 15 bases between. The germline gives CDR1 SGHAT, CDR2 FQNNGV. This CDR3 has 13 amino acids.

There are a few counts of this clone. The J gene is TRBJ1-5, the V gene TRBV2; D gene ambiguous. The CDR3 sequence is 14 residues long. V shed 2 bases and J shed 1 base, with 6 bases lying between them. CDR1 SNHLY and CDR2 FYNNEI come from the germline V gene. CDR3 residues: CASSELRSNQPQHF. CDR3 sequence (DNA): TGTGCCAGCAGTGAACTGAGGAGCAATCAGCCCCAGCATTTT.

The chain is built from TRBV6-1 and TRBJ1-1; the D gene is possibly TRBD1 (5 bases). This CDR3 is built from 18 residues. Germline V lookup: CDR1 MNHNS, CDR2 SASEGT. The V gene lost 2 bases and the J gene lost 1 base, with 20 bases spanning the gap. This CDR3 reads CASSELFHRQLTNTEAFF. The CDR3 bases are TGTGCCAGCAGTGAACTTTTTCACCGACAGCTCACGAACACTGAAGCTTTCTTT.

The chain links TRBV4-3 to TRBJ2-5; 7 nucleotides match TRBD1. Per the germline V gene, CDR1 is LGHNA and CDR2 is YSLEER. The CDR3 spans 15 residues. V lost 1 base to trimming and J lost 1 base; unmatched junction nucleotides: 3. The CDR3 DNA reads as TGCGCCAGCAGCCAAGGGGACAGCATCCAAGAGACCCAGTACTTC. It yields the protein CASSQGDSIQETQYF.

This rearrangement joins TRBV29-1 to TRBJ1-1; a possible D gene is TRBD1 (5 bases). Per germline, CDR1 SQVTM and CDR2 ANQGSEA. CDR3 size: 13 residues. V was trimmed by 7 bases and J by 6 bases, leaving 18 bases between them. Written as DNA, the CDR3 is TGCAGCGCCGACTCCCCGGCGGGGGCTGAAGCTTTCTTT. Encoded protein: CSADSPAGAEAFF.

In this sample, this clone turned up once. CDR3 residues: CASSEPWDRQNTEAFF. The CDR3 bases are TGTGCCAGCAGTGAACCCTGGGACAGGCAGAACACTGAAGCTTTCTTT. The chain combines TRBV2 with TRBJ1-1, with 8 bases fitting TRBD1. This CDR3 has 16 residues. After removal of 2 bases from V and 1 base from J, the junction contained 6 bases not matched to a gene. Per germline, CDR1 SNHLY and CDR2 FYNNEI.

The sample holds one count of this clone. The rearrangement joins TRBV6-5 to TRBJ1-1; 7 nucleotides align to TRBD1. Germline CDR1 reads MNHEY; CDR2 reads SVGAGI. The CDR3 has 15 residues. J gave up 0 bases and V 6 bases, and 7 bases lay outside the gene matches. The CDR3 sequence: CASSPRGQLNTEAFF. Written as DNA, the CDR3 is TGTGCCAGCAGCCCAAGGGGACAGTTGAACACTGAAGCTTTCTTT.